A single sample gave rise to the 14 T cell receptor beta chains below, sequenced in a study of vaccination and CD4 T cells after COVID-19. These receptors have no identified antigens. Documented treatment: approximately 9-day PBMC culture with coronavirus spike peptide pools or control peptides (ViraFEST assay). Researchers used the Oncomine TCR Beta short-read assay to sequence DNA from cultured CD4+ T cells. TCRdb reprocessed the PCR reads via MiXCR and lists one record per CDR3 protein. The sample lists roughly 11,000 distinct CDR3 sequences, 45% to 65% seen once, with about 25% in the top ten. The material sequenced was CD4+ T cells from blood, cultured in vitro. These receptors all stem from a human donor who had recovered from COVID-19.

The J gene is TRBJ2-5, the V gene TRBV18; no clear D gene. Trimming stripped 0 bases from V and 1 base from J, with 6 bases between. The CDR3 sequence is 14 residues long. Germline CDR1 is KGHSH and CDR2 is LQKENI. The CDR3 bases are TGTGCCAGCTCACCACCGGGAACCCAAGAGACCCAGTACTTC. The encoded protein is CASSPPGTQETQYF. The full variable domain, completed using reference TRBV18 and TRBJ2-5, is NAGVMQNPRHLVRRRGQEARLRCSPMKGHSHVYWYRQLPEEGLKFMVYLQKENIIDESGMPKERFSAEFPKEGPSILRIQQVVRGDSAAYFCASSPPGTQETQYFGPGTRLLVL.

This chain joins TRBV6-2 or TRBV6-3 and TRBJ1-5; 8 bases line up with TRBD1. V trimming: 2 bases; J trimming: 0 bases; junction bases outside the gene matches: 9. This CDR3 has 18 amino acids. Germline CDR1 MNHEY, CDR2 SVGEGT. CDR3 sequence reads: CASSYPTGQGASNQPQHF. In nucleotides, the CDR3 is TGTGCCAGCAGTTACCCGACCGGGCAGGGGGCTAGCAATCAGCCCCAGCATTTT.

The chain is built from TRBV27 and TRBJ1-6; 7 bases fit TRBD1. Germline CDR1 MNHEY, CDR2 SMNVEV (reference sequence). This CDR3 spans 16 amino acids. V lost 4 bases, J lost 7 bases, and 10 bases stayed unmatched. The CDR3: CASSSPRTGGNSPLHF. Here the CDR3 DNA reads TGTGCCAGCAGTTCGCCCCGGACAGGAGGCAATTCACCCCTCCACTTT.

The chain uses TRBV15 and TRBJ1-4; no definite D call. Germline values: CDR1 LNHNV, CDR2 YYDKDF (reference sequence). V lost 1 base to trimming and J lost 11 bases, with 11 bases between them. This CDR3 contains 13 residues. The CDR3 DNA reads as TGTGCCACCAGCAGAGTGAGGGTAGGGAAACTGTTTTTT. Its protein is CATSRVRVGKLFF.

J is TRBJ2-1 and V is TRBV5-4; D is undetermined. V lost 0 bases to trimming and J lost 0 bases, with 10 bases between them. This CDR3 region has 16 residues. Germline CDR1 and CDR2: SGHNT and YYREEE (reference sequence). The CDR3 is CASSLGLPSSYNEQFF. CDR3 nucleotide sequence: TGTGCCAGCAGCTTGGGGCTTCCTAGCTCCTACAATGAGCAGTTCTTC.

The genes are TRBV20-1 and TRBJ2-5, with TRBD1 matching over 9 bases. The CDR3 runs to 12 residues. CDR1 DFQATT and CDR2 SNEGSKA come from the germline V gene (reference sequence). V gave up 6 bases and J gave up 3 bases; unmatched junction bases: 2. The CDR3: CSARDREETQYF. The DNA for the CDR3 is TGCAGTGCAAGGGACAGGGAAGAGACCCAGTACTTC.

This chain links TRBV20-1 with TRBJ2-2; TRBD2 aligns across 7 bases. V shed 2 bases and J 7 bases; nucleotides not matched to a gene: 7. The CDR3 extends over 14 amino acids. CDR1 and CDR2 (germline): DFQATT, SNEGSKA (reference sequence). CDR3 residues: CSARSSGGGGELFF. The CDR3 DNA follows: TGCAGTGCTAGATCGTCGGGGGGAGGCGGGGAGCTGTTTTTT.

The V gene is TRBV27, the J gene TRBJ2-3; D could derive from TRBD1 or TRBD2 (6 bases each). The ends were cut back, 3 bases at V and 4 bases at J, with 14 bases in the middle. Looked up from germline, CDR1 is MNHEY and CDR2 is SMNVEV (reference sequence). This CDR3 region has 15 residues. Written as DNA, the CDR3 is TGTGCCAGCAGTTTTCGGGGGCGCTCCGCAGATACGCAGTATTTT. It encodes CASSFRGRSADTQYF.

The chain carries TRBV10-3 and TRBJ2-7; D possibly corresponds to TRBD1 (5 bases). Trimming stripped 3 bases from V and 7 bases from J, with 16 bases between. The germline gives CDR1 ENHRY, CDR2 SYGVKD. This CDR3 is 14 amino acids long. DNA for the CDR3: TGTGCCATCAGTGATGACGGTGGGGCGAGGGAGCAGTACTTC. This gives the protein CAISDDGGAREQYF.

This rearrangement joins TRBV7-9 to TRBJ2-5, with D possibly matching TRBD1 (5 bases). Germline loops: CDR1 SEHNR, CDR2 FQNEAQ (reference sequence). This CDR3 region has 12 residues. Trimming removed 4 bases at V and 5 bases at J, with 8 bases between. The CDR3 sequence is CASSSRAETQYF. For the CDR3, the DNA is TGTGCCAGCAGCTCCAGGGCGGAGACCCAGTACTTC.

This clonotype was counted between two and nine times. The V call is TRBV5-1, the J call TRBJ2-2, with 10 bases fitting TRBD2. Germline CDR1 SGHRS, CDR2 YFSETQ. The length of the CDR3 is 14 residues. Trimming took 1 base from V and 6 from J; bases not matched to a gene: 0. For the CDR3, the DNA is TGCGCCAGCAGCTTGACTAGCGGGGCCGGGGAGCTGTTTTTT. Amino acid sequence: CASSLTSGAGELFF. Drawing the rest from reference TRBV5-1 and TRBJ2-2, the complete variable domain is KAGVTQTPRYLIKTRGQQVTLSCSPISGHRSVSWYQQTPGQGLQFLFEYFSETQRNKGNFPGRFSGRQFSNSRSEMNVSTLELGDSALYLCASSLTSGAGELFFGEGSRLTVL.

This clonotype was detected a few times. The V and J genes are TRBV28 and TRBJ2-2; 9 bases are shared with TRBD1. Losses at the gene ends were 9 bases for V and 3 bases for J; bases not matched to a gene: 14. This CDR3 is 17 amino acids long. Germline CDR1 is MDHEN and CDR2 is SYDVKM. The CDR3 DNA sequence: TGTGCCAGTTTGACAGGGGGGTTTGGTCAGGACACCGGGGAGCTGTTTTTT. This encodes CASLTGGFGQDTGELFF.

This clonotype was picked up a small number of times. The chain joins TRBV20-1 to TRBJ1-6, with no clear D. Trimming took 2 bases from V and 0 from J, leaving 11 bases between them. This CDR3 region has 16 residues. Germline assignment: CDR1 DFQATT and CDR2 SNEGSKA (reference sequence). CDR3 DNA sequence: TGCAGTGCTAGACTTAGCGGGAGCTCCTATAATTCACCCCTCCACTTT. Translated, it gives CSARLSGSSYNSPLHF.

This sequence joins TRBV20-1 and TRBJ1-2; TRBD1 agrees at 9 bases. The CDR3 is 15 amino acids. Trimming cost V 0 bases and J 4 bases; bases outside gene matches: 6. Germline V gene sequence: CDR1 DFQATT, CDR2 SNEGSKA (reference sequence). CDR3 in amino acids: CSAREGQGLTYGYTF. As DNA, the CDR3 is TGCAGTGCTAGAGAGGGACAGGGCCTCACCTATGGCTACACCTTC.